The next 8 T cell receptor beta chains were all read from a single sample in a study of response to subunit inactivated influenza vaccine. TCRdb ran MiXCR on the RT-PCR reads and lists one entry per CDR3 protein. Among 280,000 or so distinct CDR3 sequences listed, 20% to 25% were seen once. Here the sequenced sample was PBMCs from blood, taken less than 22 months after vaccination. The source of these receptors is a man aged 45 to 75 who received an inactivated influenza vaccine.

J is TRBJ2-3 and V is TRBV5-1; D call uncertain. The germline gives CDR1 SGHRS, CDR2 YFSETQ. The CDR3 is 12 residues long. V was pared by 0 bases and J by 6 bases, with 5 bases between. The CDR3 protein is CASSLDGDTQYF. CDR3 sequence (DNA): TGCGCCAGCAGCTTGGACGGGGATACGCAGTATTTT.

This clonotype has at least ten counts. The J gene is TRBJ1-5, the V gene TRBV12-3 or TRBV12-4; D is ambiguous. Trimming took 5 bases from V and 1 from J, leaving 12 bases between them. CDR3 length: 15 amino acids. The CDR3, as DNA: TGTGCCAGCAGTCCATGGGCAACCAGCAATCAGCCCCAGCATTTT. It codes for CASSPWATSNQPQHF.

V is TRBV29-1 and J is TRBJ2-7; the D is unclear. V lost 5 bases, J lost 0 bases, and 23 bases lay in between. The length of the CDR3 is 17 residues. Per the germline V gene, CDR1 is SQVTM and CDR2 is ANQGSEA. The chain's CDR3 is CSVLATPRDGSSYEQYF. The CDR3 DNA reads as TGCAGCGTTTTAGCTACCCCCCGTGACGGAAGCTCCTACGAGCAGTACTTC.

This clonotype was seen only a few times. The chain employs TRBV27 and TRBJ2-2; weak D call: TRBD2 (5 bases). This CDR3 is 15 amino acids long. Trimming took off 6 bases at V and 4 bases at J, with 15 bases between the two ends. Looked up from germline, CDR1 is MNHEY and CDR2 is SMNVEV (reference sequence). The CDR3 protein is CASSPQVEGTGELFF. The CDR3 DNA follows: TGTGCCAGCAGCCCCCAAGTCGAGGGCACCGGGGAGCTGTTTTTT.

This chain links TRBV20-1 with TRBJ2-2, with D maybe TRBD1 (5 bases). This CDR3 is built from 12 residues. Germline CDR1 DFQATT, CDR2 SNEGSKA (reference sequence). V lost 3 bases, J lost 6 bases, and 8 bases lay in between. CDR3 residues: CSARPGPGELFF. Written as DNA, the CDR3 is TGCAGTGCTAGGCCAGGGCCCGGGGAGCTGTTTTTT.

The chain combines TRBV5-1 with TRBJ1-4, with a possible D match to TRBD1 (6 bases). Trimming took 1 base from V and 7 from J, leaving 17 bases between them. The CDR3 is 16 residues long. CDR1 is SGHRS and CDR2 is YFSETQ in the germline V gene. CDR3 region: CASSLQSGGFGEKLFF. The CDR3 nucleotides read TGCGCCAGCAGCTTGCAATCGGGGGGCTTCGGTGAAAAACTGTTTTTT.

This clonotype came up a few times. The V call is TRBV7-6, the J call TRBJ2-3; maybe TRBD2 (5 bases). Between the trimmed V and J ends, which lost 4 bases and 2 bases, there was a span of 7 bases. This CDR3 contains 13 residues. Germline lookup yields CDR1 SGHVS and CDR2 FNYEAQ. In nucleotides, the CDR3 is TGTGCCAGCAGCTCCCGGGACACAGATACGCAGTATTTT. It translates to CASSSRDTDTQYF.

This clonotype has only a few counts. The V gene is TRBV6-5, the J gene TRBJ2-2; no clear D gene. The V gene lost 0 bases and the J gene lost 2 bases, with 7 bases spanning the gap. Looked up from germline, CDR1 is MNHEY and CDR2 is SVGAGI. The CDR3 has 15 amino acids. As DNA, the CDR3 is TGTGCCAGCAGTTACTCTACATCTAACACCGGGGAGCTGTTTTTT. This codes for CASSYSTSNTGELFF.